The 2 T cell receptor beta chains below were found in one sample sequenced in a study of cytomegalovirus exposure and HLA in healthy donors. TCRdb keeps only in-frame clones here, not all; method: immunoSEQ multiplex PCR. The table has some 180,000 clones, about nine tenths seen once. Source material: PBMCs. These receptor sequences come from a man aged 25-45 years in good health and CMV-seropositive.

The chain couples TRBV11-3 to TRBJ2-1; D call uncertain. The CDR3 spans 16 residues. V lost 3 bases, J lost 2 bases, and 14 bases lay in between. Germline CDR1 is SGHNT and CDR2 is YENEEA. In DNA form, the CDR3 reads TGTGCCAGCAGCTTGATATACAGCTCCCCCTACAATGAGCAGTTCTTC. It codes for CASSLIYSSPYNEQFF. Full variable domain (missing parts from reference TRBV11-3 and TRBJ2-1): EAGVVQSPRYKIIEKKQPVAFWCNPISGHNTLYWYLQNLGQGPELLIRYENEEAVDDSQLPKDRFSAERLKGVDSTLKIQPAELGDSAVYLCASSLIYSSPYNEQFFGPGTRLTVL.

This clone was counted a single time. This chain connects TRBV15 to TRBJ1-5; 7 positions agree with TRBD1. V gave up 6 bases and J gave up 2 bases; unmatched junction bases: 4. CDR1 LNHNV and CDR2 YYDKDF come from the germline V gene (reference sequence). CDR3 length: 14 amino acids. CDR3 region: CATRSGQGNQPQHF. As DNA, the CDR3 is TGTGCCACCAGATCCGGACAGGGCAATCAGCCCCAGCATTTT.